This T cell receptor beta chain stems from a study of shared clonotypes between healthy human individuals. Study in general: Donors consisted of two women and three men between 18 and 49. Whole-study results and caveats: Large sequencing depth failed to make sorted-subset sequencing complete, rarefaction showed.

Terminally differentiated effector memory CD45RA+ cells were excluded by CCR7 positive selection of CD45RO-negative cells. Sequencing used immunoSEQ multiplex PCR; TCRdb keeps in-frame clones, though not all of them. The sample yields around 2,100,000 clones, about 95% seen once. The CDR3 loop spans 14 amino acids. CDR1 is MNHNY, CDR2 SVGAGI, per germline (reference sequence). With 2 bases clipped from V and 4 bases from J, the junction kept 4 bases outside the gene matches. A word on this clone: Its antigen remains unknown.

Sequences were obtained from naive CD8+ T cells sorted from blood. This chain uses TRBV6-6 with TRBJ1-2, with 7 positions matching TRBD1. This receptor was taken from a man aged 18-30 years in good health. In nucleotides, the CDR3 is TGTGCCAGCAGTTACAAAGGACAGGTCTATGGCTACACCTTC. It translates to CASSYKGQVYGYTF.